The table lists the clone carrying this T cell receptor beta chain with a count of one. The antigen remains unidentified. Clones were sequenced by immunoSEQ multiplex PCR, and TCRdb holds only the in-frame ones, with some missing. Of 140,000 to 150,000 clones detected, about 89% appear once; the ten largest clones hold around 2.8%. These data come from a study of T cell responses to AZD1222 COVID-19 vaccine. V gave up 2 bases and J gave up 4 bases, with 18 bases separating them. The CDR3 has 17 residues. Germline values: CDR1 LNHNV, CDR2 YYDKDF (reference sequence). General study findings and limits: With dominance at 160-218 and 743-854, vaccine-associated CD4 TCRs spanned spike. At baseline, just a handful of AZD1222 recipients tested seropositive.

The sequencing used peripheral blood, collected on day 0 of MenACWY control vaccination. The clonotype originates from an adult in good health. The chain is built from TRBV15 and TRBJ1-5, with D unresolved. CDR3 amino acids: CATSRYTGLKKNQPQHF. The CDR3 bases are TGTGCCACCAGCAGATATACCGGACTGAAAAAAAATCAGCCCCAGCATTTT.